What follows are 19 T cell receptor beta chains derived from one specimen sequenced in a study of blood T cell repertoires in COVID-19. Assay used: immunoSEQ multiplex PCR; TCRdb lists only in-frame clones, some missing. Of around 300,000 clones listed, 75% to 95% are singletons. The sequenced sample consisted of PBMCs or T cells enriched from blood (not recorded which). The receptors originated from a woman in her 30s who had recovered from COVID-19.

This clone was seen once. V and J are TRBV7-9 and TRBJ1-2; no reliable D call. V lost 2 bases and J lost 5, with 12 bases in between. Germline V gives CDR1 SEHNR, CDR2 FQNEAQ (reference sequence). The CDR3 contains 14 residues. The chain's CDR3 is CASSLWEGSYGYTF. CDR3 bases: TGTGCCAGCAGCTTATGGGAGGGATCATATGGCTACACCTTC.

The chain has TRBV7-6 and TRBJ1-1; D is undetermined. Germline loops: CDR1 SGHVS, CDR2 FNYEAQ. Trimming removed 1 base from V and 4 bases from J, with 4 bases in between. This CDR3 is built from 12 residues. The CDR3 sequence is CASSLGSTEAFF. The DNA for the CDR3 is TGTGCCAGCAGCTTAGGGAGCACTGAAGCTTTCTTT.

The V call is TRBV5-1, the J call TRBJ1-4; tentative D call: TRBD1 (6 bases). Germline V gene data show CDR1 as SGHRS and CDR2 as YFSETQ. V was cut by 0 bases and J by 7 bases, with 19 bases left in between. This CDR3 comprises 17 residues. This CDR3 is CASSLGATGKFFEKLFF. CDR3 bases: TGCGCCAGCAGCTTGGGGGCAACAGGGAAGTTCTTTGAAAAACTGTTTTTT.

This clone was detected once. The chain employs TRBV19 and TRBJ2-2, with D possibly TRBD2 on 5 matching bases. The V gene's germline CDR1 is LNHDA and CDR2 SQIVND (reference sequence). Trimming left V 5 bases short and J 2 bases short, with 12 bases between. The length of the CDR3 is 15 residues. The CDR3 spells CASSVGLDNTGELFF. The CDR3 DNA sequence: TGTGCCAGTAGTGTAGGACTGGATAACACCGGGGAGCTGTTTTTT.

Comment on this clone: One end of the junction is discordant with germline, which a read error may explain. The chain has TRBV27 and TRBJ1-1, with TRBD1 identical over 7 bases. Germline-derived CDR1 and CDR2 are MNHEY and SMNVEV (reference sequence). The CDR3 length is 14 residues. In DNA, the CDR3 is TGTGCCACCAGTTTGACCCGGGACAGCACTGAAGCTTTCTTT. It codes for CATSLTRDSTEAFF.

Notes on this clone: The same CDR3 arises from other DNA sequences in this sample as well. This rearrangement joins TRBV28 to TRBJ2-4, with TRBD2 identical over 14 bases. Trimming at V came to 7 bases and at J to 7 bases, leaving 12 bases not matched to a gene. The CDR3 is made up of 17 amino acids. Germline CDR1 is MDHEN and CDR2 is SYDVKM. The CDR3 DNA reads as TGTGCCAGCACCTCCTTGACTAGCGGGAGGGCGGCGAACATTCAGTACTTC. This translates into CASTSLTSGRAANIQYF.

This rearrangement joins TRBV27 to TRBJ2-7, with 12 bases fitting TRBD2. The CDR3 spans 16 residues. Germline V gene lookup returns CDR1 MNHEY and CDR2 SMNVEV (reference sequence). The V segment lost 6 bases and the J segment 4 bases; nucleotides outside the gene matches: 10. The CDR3 sequence: CASSDRLAGAWYEQYF. The CDR3 DNA reads as TGTGCCAGCAGCGATAGACTAGCGGGAGCCTGGTACGAGCAGTACTTC.

The V gene is TRBV28, the J gene TRBJ2-7; D is perhaps TRBD2 (6 bases). CDR1 is MDHEN and CDR2 is SYDVKM in the germline V gene. Trimming took 8 bases from V and 1 from J, leaving 12 bases between them. This CDR3 comprises 13 residues. Here the CDR3 reads CASLPGGSYEQYF. CDR3 in DNA: TGTGCCAGCCTGCCCGGGGGATCCTACGAGCAGTACTTC. Drawing the rest from reference TRBV28 and TRBJ2-7, the complete variable domain is DVKVTQSSRYLVKRTGEKVFLECVQDMDHENMFWYRQDPGLGLRLIYFSYDVKMKEKGDIPEGYSVSREKKERFSLILESASTNQTSMYLCASLPGGSYEQYFGPGTRLTVT.

This clone came up a few times. V and J are TRBV7-2 and TRBJ2-1; TRBD1 is a possible D gene (5 bases). Germline CDR1 SGHTA, CDR2 FQGNSA. V was pared by 4 bases and J by 4 bases, with 14 bases between. The CDR3 is 15 amino acids. The CDR3 coding sequence is TGTGCCAGCAGCTCCTGGCAGGGCGATTACAATGAGCAGTTCTTC. Translating it yields CASSSWQGDYNEQFF.

The V and J genes are TRBV6-1 and TRBJ2-7; 11 bases match TRBD2. Per the germline V gene, CDR1 is MNHNS and CDR2 is SASEGT. This CDR3 is built from 18 residues. V was pared by 2 bases and J by 3 bases, with 12 bases of the junction left unmatched. In DNA, the CDR3 is TGTGCCAGCAGTGAATTCGGACTAGCGGGTCAGACCAACTACGAGCAGTACTTC. Its translation is CASSEFGLAGQTNYEQYF.

The chain links TRBV30 to TRBJ2-2; 7 nucleotides line up with TRBD2. Trimming at V came to 3 bases and at J to 6 bases, leaving 10 bases not matched to a gene. Germline V gene data show CDR1 as GTSNPN and CDR2 as SVGIG (reference sequence). The CDR3 sequence is 15 residues long. The CDR3 loop reads CAWRPANGLAGELFF. Written as DNA, the CDR3 is TGTGCCTGGAGACCGGCCAACGGACTAGCCGGGGAGCTGTTTTTT. The whole variable domain, remainder taken from reference TRBV30 and TRBJ2-2, is SQTIHQWPATLVQPVGSPLSLECTVEGTSNPNLYWYRQAAGRGLQLLFYSVGIGQISSEVPQNLSASRPQDRQFILSSKKLLLSDSGFYLCAWRPANGLAGELFFGEGSRLTVL.

The chain joins TRBV4-3 to TRBJ2-5; D uncertain. Germline V gene lookup returns CDR1 LGHNA and CDR2 YSLEER. The CDR3 has 13 residues. V was cut by 1 base and J by 1 base, with 4 bases left in between. The CDR3 sequence is CASSQGLQETQYF. CDR3 sequence (DNA): TGCGCCAGCAGCCAAGGTCTCCAAGAGACCCAGTACTTC.

A remark on this clone: Other DNA sequences of this sample code for an identical CDR3. The V call is TRBV3-1 (or the pseudogene TRBV3-2), the J call TRBJ1-1, with unresolved D. Germline-derived CDR1 and CDR2 are LGHDT and YNNKEL (reference sequence). The CDR3 is 12 amino acids. The germline V and J ends were trimmed by 1 base and 5 bases, with 5 bases remaining between them. DNA for the CDR3: TGTGCCAGCAGCCAAGGAGGGACTGAAGCTTTCTTT. Protein product: CASSQGGTEAFF.

This chain connects TRBV30 to TRBJ2-1; weak D call: TRBD1 (6 bases). Germline assignment: CDR1 GTSNPN and CDR2 SVGIG (reference sequence). The CDR3 contains 15 residues. The V end was cut by 4 bases, the J end by 0 bases, with 13 bases between. CDR3 protein: CAWIQGSSSYNEQFF. CDR3 in DNA: TGTGCCTGGATACAGGGTTCCTCCTCCTACAATGAGCAGTTCTTC.

In DNA, the CDR3 is TGTGCCAGCAGCTTCGGTCGGGATAGACACACTGAAGCTTTCTTT. Its protein product is CASSFGRDRHTEAFF. The chain is built from TRBV7-6 and TRBJ1-1; the D is unclear. Germline loops: CDR1 SGHVS, CDR2 FNYEAQ. Trimming took off 3 bases at V and 3 bases at J, with 14 bases between the two ends. The CDR3 is made up of 15 amino acids.

The chain uses TRBV27 and TRBJ1-6; TRBD1 matches 8 bases. The CDR3 sequence is 15 residues long. Germline CDR1 is MNHEY and CDR2 is SMNVEV (reference sequence). After removal of 5 bases from V and 6 bases from J, the junction contained 6 bases not matched to a gene. The CDR3 sequence: CASSRLRGPNSPLHF. CDR3 nucleotides: TGTGCCAGCAGTCGCCTCAGGGGGCCTAATTCACCCCTCCACTTT.

This chain connects TRBV9 to TRBJ2-7; TRBD1 matches 9 bases. V shed 0 bases, J shed 1 base, and the junction held 2 bases outside the gene matches. Germline values: CDR1 SGDLS, CDR2 YYNGEE. The CDR3 length is 15 residues. CDR3 amino acids: CASSVDGTGSYEQYF. The CDR3 nucleotides read TGTGCCAGCAGCGTAGACGGGACAGGGTCCTACGAGCAGTACTTC.

V gene TRBV6-1 combines with J gene TRBJ1-3; 9 nucleotides agree with TRBD1. The CDR3 has 18 residues. The V gene end was trimmed by 4 bases and the J gene end by 3 bases; junction bases not matched to a gene: 13. Germline CDR1 MNHNS, CDR2 SASEGT. The CDR3 region has the DNA TGTGCCAGCAGTGCCAACCCAGGAGGGACAGGGAGTGGAAACACCATATATTTT. Translating it yields CASSANPGGTGSGNTIYF.

The V and J genes are TRBV6-6 and TRBJ2-3, with D possibly matching TRBD2 (6 bases). CDR3 length: 16 amino acids. Germline lookup yields CDR1 MNHNY and CDR2 SVGAGI (reference sequence). V was shortened by 6 bases and J by 0 bases, with 16 bases between the two germline ends. The CDR3 protein is CASSPPYAGSTDTQYF. The CDR3 bases are TGTGCCAGCAGCCCTCCCTACGCGGGGAGCACAGATACGCAGTATTTT.